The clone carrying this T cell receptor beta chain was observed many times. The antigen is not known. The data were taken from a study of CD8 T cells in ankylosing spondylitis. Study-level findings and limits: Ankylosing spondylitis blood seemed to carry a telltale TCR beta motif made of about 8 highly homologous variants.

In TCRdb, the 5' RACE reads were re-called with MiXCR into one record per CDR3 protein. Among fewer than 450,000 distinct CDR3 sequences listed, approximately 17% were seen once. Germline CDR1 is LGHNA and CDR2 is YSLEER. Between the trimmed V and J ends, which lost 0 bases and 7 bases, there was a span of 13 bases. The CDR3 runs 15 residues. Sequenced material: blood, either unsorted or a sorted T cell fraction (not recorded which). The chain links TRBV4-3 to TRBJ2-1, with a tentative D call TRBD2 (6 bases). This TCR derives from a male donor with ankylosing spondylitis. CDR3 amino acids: CASSQETGVGNEQFF. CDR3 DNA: TGCGCCAGCAGCCAAGAGACGGGAGTGGGGAATGAGCAGTTCTTC.